This T cell receptor (beta chain) emerged from a study of blood T cell repertoires in COVID-19. Whole-study context: The United States, Italy and Spain supplied acute and convalescent COVID-19 samples.

There are 12 residues in the CDR3. Trimming left V 4 bases short and J 5 bases short, with 8 bases between. The germline CDR1 and CDR2 sequences are SEHNR and FQNEAQ (reference sequence). This clone was seen just once. Clones were sequenced by immunoSEQ multiplex PCR, and TCRdb holds only the in-frame ones, with some missing. The table lists 100,000 to 140,000 clones, roughly nine tenths of them singletons. The sequence came from a man between 35 and 55 years old with active or convalescent COVID-19. Sequencing input: peripheral blood. This chain links TRBV7-9 with TRBJ2-5; D gene unclear. The CDR3 DNA is TGTGCCAGCAGCTCCCTCCCGGAGACCCAGTACTTC. This gives the protein CASSSLPETQYF.